Included here is one T cell receptor beta chain sequence, with context. Its antigen is currently unknown. Sequencing was performed with immunoSEQ multiplex PCR; in TCRdb, only in-frame clones are kept and a portion is missing. Found here are roughly 500,000 clones, roughly nine tenths of them singletons; the top ten hold approximately 2.5%. Germline V CDR1 and CDR2: SGHTA, FQGNSA. The CDR3 covers 14 residues. Trimming left V 5 bases short and J 2 bases short, with 12 bases between. Treatment defined: over 15 received Ad26.COV2.S at low or high dose, single or two shots; about 5 received placebo; per-sample allocation not given. Collection of the samples took place on day 63 after the first injection of vaccine or placebo. The data stem from a study of Ad26.COV2.S vaccination and SARS-CoV-2 variants. Study outcomes and limitations: With respect to non-spike TCR breadth, vaccine and placebo recipients were similar. Spike-specific TCR breadth in vaccine recipients exceeded that seen in placebo recipients.

The sample consisted of peripheral blood, taken in a trial of Ad26.COV2.S vaccine versus placebo. This TCR was sampled from a person aged 18-65 years who received the Ad26.COV2.S COVID-19 vaccine or a placebo. The V call is TRBV7-2, the J call TRBJ1-2, with D perhaps matching TRBD1 (5 bases). The CDR3 DNA reads TGTGCCAGCAGCATAACGGGGCAGAACTATGGCTACACCTTC. It codes for CASSITGQNYGYTF.